These T cell receptor beta chains were read from a single sample in a study of cytomegalovirus exposure and HLA in healthy donors. Sequencing used immunoSEQ multiplex PCR; TCRdb keeps in-frame clones, though not all of them. The table has 110,000 to 150,000 clones, almost 85% seen once. Sequencing was carried out using PBMCs. The receptors were sampled from a middle-aged woman in good health and CMV-seronegative. CDR3s include the opening cysteine and the closing phenylalanine or tryptophan. The order of the fields is clone size, V gene, J gene, D gene, CDR3 DNA, CDR3 protein. The D gene is left open where the match is weak. A row's size may be missing; if present it is once, few, many or a size class.

>NA|TRBV18|TRBJ2-3|TRBD2
TGTGCCAGCTCACGACGACTAGCGGGAAACACAGATACGCAGTATTTT
CASSRRLAGNTDTQYF
>once|TRBV28|TRBJ2-1|NA
TGTGCCAGCAACGAACAGGGCTCCTACAATGAGCAGTTCTTC
CASNEQGSYNEQFF
>few|TRBV7-9|TRBJ2-2|TRBD2
TGTTCCAGCAGCACTCTACCCCACGGGGGGAGGGACACCGGGGAGCTGTTTTTT
CSSSTLPHGGRDTGELFF
>NA|TRBV13|TRBJ2-7|TRBD2
TGTGCCAGCAGCTTAGTGGGACTAGCGGGAGCCCACGAGCAGTACTTC
CASSLVGLAGAHEQYF
>NA|TRBV4-2|TRBJ2-1|TRBD2
TGTGCCAGCAGCCATGCTAGCGGGCAACACAATGAGCAGTTCTTC
CASSHASGQHNEQFF
>NA|TRBV11-2|TRBJ2-2|NA
TGTGCCAGCAGCCACTATGTCGAGCTGTTTTTT
CASSHYVELFF
>NA|TRBV7-9|TRBJ1-5|NA
TGTGCCAGCGGCCTCCCCGGAAAGGGAGGTAATCAGCCCCAGCATTTT
CASGLPGKGGNQPQHF
>few|TRBV18|TRBJ2-7|TRBD1
TGTGCCAGCTCACCCGGGGACAGGGGTCTAGCGGCTTACTCCTACGAGCAGTACTTC
CASSPGDRGLAAYSYEQYF
>NA|TRBV10-3|TRBJ2-3|TRBD1
TGTGCCACGGTCGGACAGGGGGCTTCAGATACGCAGTATTTT
CATVGQGASDTQYF
>NA|TRBV7-3|TRBJ2-2|TRBD2
TGTGCCAGCAACCCTATAGCGGGAGCCGGGGAGCTGTTTTTT
CASNPIAGAGELFF
>NA|TRBV7-9|TRBJ1-2|NA
TGTGCCAGCAGCTTAGAGGCGTCGGGGAACCGGGGCTACACCTTC
CASSLEASGNRGYTF
>NA|TRBV19|TRBJ1-1|NA
TGTGCCAGTAGTATCGGGGGTTACGATGACACTGAAGCTTTCTTT
CASSIGGYDDTEAFF
>NA|TRBV27|TRBJ1-1|TRBD1
TGTGCCAGCAGTTTCAGGGGACAGGGGACTGAAGCTTTCTTT
CASSFRGQGTEAFF
>NA|TRBV28|TRBJ2-6|TRBD2
TGTGCCAGCAAGACTAGCGGGATCTCTGGGGCCAACGTCCTGACTTTC
CASKTSGISGANVLTF
>NA|TRBV18|TRBJ2-7|TRBD2
TGTGCCAGCTCACCAACTAGCGGGAGGCCTCTCTACGAGCAGTACTTC
CASSPTSGRPLYEQYF
>NA|TRBV27|TRBJ1-6|NA
TGTGCCAGCAGTTTCGGCGGGCGGGACTCACCCCTCCACTTT
CASSFGGRDSPLHF
>NA|TRBV18|TRBJ1-5|NA
TGTGCCAGCTCACCGGTCGGCGACAGAGGCTCTCAGCCCCAGCATTTT
CASSPVGDRGSQPQHF
>few|TRBV27|TRBJ1-5|NA
TGTGCCAGCAGTCCTCCAGGGGAAAATCAGCCCCAGCATTTT
CASSPPGENQPQHF
>NA|TRBV7-9|TRBJ2-2|TRBD2
TGTGCCAGCAGATTGACTAGCGGGAGCGACACCGGGGAGCTGTTTTTT
CASRLTSGSDTGELFF
>NA|TRBV6-5|TRBJ1-1|TRBD1
TGTGCCAGCAGACAGGACAGGGGAACTGAAGCTTTCTTT
CASRQDRGTEAFF
>NA|TRBV29-1|TRBJ1-1|TRBD1
TGCAGCGACTCACAGGGGGCGAACACTGAAGCTTTCTTT
CSDSQGANTEAFF
>once|TRBV6-5|TRBJ2-7|TRBD1
TGTGCCAGCAGTAAAACCTGGACAGGGGCCCACGAGCAGTACTTC
CASSKTWTGAHEQYF
>NA|TRBV29-1|TRBJ1-2|NA
TGCAGCGTGGCCCCCGGGACTTCTAACTATGGCTACACCTTC
CSVAPGTSNYGYTF
>NA|TRBV10-2|TRBJ2-3|TRBD2
TGCGCCAGCAGTGCACTAGCGGGAGTGTATGATACGCAGTATTTT
CASSALAGVYDTQYF
>NA|TRBV28|TRBJ1-5|NA
TGTGCCAGCAGCAGTACAGAATATCAGCCCCAGCATTTT
CASSSTEYQPQHF
>few|TRBV6-5|TRBJ2-7|TRBD1
TGTGCCAGCTCCGGGGGGACAGGGGGTTTACACGAGCAGTACTTC
CASSGGTGGLHEQYF
>NA|TRBV7-2|TRBJ1-4|NA
TGTGCCAGCAGCTCTCGGGAGCGTGAAAAACTGTTTTTT
CASSSREREKLFF
>NA|TRBV7-9|TRBJ2-5|NA
TGTGCCAGCAGCCCCGGGACTCTTAAAGAGACCCAGTACTTC
CASSPGTLKETQYF
>NA|TRBV5-4|TRBJ2-7|NA
TGTGCCAGCAGCTTACCCCAGGGTAACGAGCAGTACTTC
CASSLPQGNEQYF
>NA|TRBV11-1|TRBJ1-4|NA
TGTGCCAGCAGCCCCTTCAGCACAGGGTCGCGAAAACTGTTTTTT
CASSPFSTGSRKLFF
>NA|TRBV19|TRBJ1-6|NA
TGTGCCAGTAGTTCTCAGACGGGTTCACCCCTCCACTTT
CASSSQTGSPLHF
>NA|TRBV18|TRBJ2-7|TRBD1
TGTGCCAGCTCACTGACAGGGGGTGGTTACGAGCAGTACTTC
CASSLTGGGYEQYF
>NA|TRBV14|TRBJ2-7|TRBD2
TGTGCCAGCAGTCAAACTTGGCTAGCGGGCGTCTTAGCCGAGCAGTACTTC
CASSQTWLAGVLAEQYF
>NA|TRBV27|TRBJ2-7|TRBD2
TGTGCCAGCAGTTTCAACGGGAGGCCCCCATACGAGCAGTACTTC
CASSFNGRPPYEQYF
>NA|TRBV6-1|TRBJ1-2|NA
TGTGCCAGCAGTAAGGACACGGGCAGACTCTATGGCTACACCTTC
CASSKDTGRLYGYTF
>NA|TRBV5-4|TRBJ1-1|NA
TGTGCCAGCAGCTGGACAGTTGAGAACACTGAAGCTTTCTTT
CASSWTVENTEAFF
>NA|TRBV18|TRBJ1-1|NA
TGTGCCAGCCCAGGACAGACCCTGAACACTGAAGCTTTCTTT
CASPGQTLNTEAFF
>NA|TRBV25-1|TRBJ2-2|TRBD2
TGTGCCAGCAGTAAGGAGCGGGAGGGCCTTAGGGCCGGGGAGCTGTTTTTT
CASSKEREGLRAGELFF
>NA|TRBV28|TRBJ2-5|NA
TGTGCCAGCAGTTTACCCACGGGGCAAGAGACCCAGTACTTC
CASSLPTGQETQYF
>NA|TRBV15|TRBJ2-7|TRBD2
TGTGCCACCAGCAAGAGGTTTGGGACTAGCGGAACCTACGAGCAGTACTTC
CATSKRFGTSGTYEQYF
>NA|TRBV28|TRBJ1-4|NA
TGTGCCAGCAGCCTTTCACACGGAGCAGGGCTGTTTTTT
CASSLSHGAGLFF
>NA|TRBV7-9|TRBJ2-2|TRBD1
TGTGCCAGCAGACGTGGACAGGGCATCCCCGGGGAGCTGTTTTTT
CASRRGQGIPGELFF
>once|TRBV7-8|TRBJ1-1|TRBD1
TGTGCCAGCAGCTTACTGCAGGGGGCCTTAATGCTCCCCACTGAAGCTTTCTTT
CASSLLQGALMLPTEAFF
>NA|TRBV28|TRBJ2-3|TRBD2
TGTGCCAGCAGGAAGTTCACTAGCGGGGGATCGAATACGCAGTATTTT
CASRKFTSGGSNTQYF
>NA|TRBV5-1|TRBJ2-5|NA
TGCGCCAGCAGCTTGAATCACAGGGAAGAGACCCAGTACTTC
CASSLNHREETQYF
>NA|TRBV18|TRBJ2-4|NA
TGTGCCAGCTCACCACCTGGGCTAGCGGCCAAAAACATTCAGTACTTC
CASSPPGLAAKNIQYF
>NA|TRBV6-1|TRBJ1-4|NA
TGTGCCAGCAGTGCTAGCCACAGTTTCTTTAATGAAAAACTGTTTTTT
CASSASHSFFNEKLFF
>NA|TRBV5-6|TRBJ2-2|NA
TGTGCCAGCAGTCGGACAAACACCGGGGAGCTGTTTTTT
CASSRTNTGELFF
>NA|TRBV7-6|TRBJ2-3|NA
TGTGCCAGCAGCTTAGAGAGGGTGGGGACAGATACGCAGTATTTT
CASSLERVGTDTQYF
>NA|TRBV11-2|TRBJ1-1|NA
TGTGCCAGCAGCCTTAACCACGCCGGACAGACTGAAGCTTTCTTT
CASSLNHAGQTEAFF
>NA|TRBV7-2|TRBJ2-1|NA
TGTGCCAGCAGCGCTTGGAGGGACAGAAAAAATGAGCAGTTCTTC
CASSAWRDRKNEQFF
>once|TRBV7-2|TRBJ1-1|NA
TGTGCCAGCAGACGACGACAGTACACTGAAGCTTTCTTT
CASRRRQYTEAFF
>few|TRBV18|TRBJ1-3|TRBD1
TGTGCCAGCTCACCAAACGCCAGGGGGAATGGAAACACCATATATTTT
CASSPNARGNGNTIYF
>NA|TRBV27|TRBJ2-2|TRBD1
TGTGCCAGCAGTTTTAGGGGGCCCGGGGAGCTGTTTTTT
CASSFRGPGELFF
>few|TRBV6-5|TRBJ2-5|NA
TGTGCCAGCAGTTATGTCAGGGTGGGGAACAGGGAGACCCAGTACTTC
CASSYVRVGNRETQYF
>NA|TRBV7-9|TRBJ2-7|NA
TGTGCCAGCAGCCTCCACAGGGACGAGCAGTACTTC
CASSLHRDEQYF
>NA|TRBV5-6|TRBJ2-3|TRBD2
TGTGCCAGCAGCTTATGGGAGGGCCGGACAGATACGCAGTATTTT
CASSLWEGRTDTQYF
>NA|TRBV5-4|TRBJ2-6|TRBD1
TGTGCCAGCAGCTTGTGGGAGGGACAGGGATATGGGGCCAACGTCCTGACTTTC
CASSLWEGQGYGANVLTF
>NA|TRBV6-6|TRBJ1-6|NA
TGTGCCAGCAGTGCGGATACGAATTCACCCCTCCACTTT
CASSADTNSPLHF